Included here is one T cell receptor beta chain sequence, with context. What antigen it recognizes has not been identified. Base qualities are not at hand, and no much larger clone is one base apart. Read against the paper, the sample's time point label means: about 28 days (+/-7) after the second vaccine dose. AZD1222 recipients given second doses at about 4 weeks or at about 12 weeks were pooled, since spike-specific TCR depth and breadth were not found to differ between the two schedules. Vaccinee samples came from UK trials COV001 and COV002, including a single-blind randomized controlled phase 2/3 trial of AZD1222 (ChAdOx1 nCoV-19) in healthy adults. For TCRbeta chain sequencing, PBMC samples from trial participants were taken at day 0 and at day 28 after the second dose. The CDR3 regions of human TCRbeta chains were analyzed by immunosequencing. Regarding the original processing steps: Repertoire TCRs were matched against a reference library of SARS-CoV-2-specific TCRs generated with the MIRA antigen-specificity platform. Breadth meant the fraction of unique TCRs that were SARS-CoV-2-associated, whereas depth meant the fraction of total T cells that were SARS-CoV-2-associated. Each spike-specific TCR was assigned to its reactive spike region and to a CD4 or CD8 class using the MIRA data. Log10-transformed breadth and depth values were compared by one-way ANOVA with Sidak's multiple comparisons tests. TCRdb stores this immuneACCESS table with in-frame sequences only. Part of the clones is absent; in the studies checked, under half of the shortfall reflects unresolved V genes, and no reason is known for the rest. V and J calls and clone size follow that table, whereas D and trimming were derived from the DNA. A total of roughly 130,000 clones appear in this sample, roughly 92% of them only once. The biggest ten clones account for 0.9% to 1.3% of the sample.

This entry belongs to a study of T cell responses to AZD1222 COVID-19 vaccine (dated by TCRdb to 2020 to 2022). About the investigation overall: TCR sequencing covered 230 or so trial participants: 200 to 210 given two doses of AZD1222 and about 26 given two doses of MenACWY control vaccine. Enrollment into the trials was organized by age into subgroups of 18-55, 56-69 and 70-plus years, and those subgroups contained roughly 140, 27 and 60 TCR-sequenced participants, respectively. Findings and caveats that apply to the study as a whole: No day 14 peak-response samples were available, so repertoires were characterized only after the peak T cell response. Most participants were white British and females outnumbered males, and the authors suggested that clonal diversity may have been underestimated. Vaccine-associated CD4 TCRs spanned the whole spike protein, with dominant responses in regions 160-218 and 743-854. Conclusions about previously exposed vaccinees are limited because only five to seven AZD1222 recipients were SARS-CoV-2 seropositive at baseline. After two AZD1222 doses, both the breadth and the depth of spike-specific TCRs were significantly higher than at day 0 and than in MenACWY recipients. Nearly half of unique spike-specific TCRs reportedly recognized epitopes outside regions mutated in the B.1.351 and B.1.1.7 variants. The 56-69-year group was small, and its depth increase did not reach significance, likely because of low power.

Taken from cysteine to phenylalanine, the CDR3 has 13 residues. The sequence is cut down to CDR3 DNA, 39 bases in frame from base 1. CDR1 SNHLY and CDR2 FYNNEI are derived from the germline V gene. Trimming leaves V shorter by 6 bases and J shorter by 6 bases, with the junction holding 3 bases beyond the gene matches. This material consisted of peripheral blood, taken 28 days after the second AZD1222 dose. The rearranged chain carries TRBV2 and TRBJ1-2; 11 bases in between match TRBD1. This receptor was obtained from an adult who received the AZD1222 COVID-19 vaccine. The nucleotides read TGTGCCAGCAGGAGGGGACAGGGGGATGGCTACACCTTC. Its protein reads: CASRRGQGDGYTF.